This TCR beta chain was documented in a study of cytotoxic CD8 clonotypes in ibrutinib-treated CLL. General study findings and limits: Whereas clonality rose at ibrutinib response, it declined toward baseline at progression. Sample timing was unmatched between remission and later-progressing patients; lymph nodes unstudied.

Using immunoSEQ multiplex PCR, the repertoire was profiled, and TCRdb retains in-frame clones only, with some absent. The data show a few hundred thousand clones, 67% seen once. The CDR3 has 13 amino acids. CDR1 is MNHEY and CDR2 is SVGAGI in the germline V gene. After removal of 4 bases from V and 8 bases from J, the junction contained 7 bases not matched to a gene. A remark on this clone: The antigen remains undetermined.

The origin of this receptor is a human donor with chronic lymphocytic leukemia. The starting material was PBMCs, obtained after 36 months of ibrutinib treatment. The gene calls are TRBV6-5 and TRBJ1-2; 7 positions agree with TRBD1. The chain's CDR3 is CASSSGQGVGYTF. CDR3 nucleotide sequence: TGTGCCAGCAGTTCCGGGCAGGGGGTAGGCTACACCTTC.